One and the same sample provided the 22 T cell receptor beta chains below, sequenced in a study of beta chain features in type 1 diabetes. Study-level points and caveats: Type 1 diabetes patients had moderately but significantly shorter TCRB CDR3s in all four CD4+ subsets.

Expressed TCRB transcripts were sequenced, since all the RNA that had been isolated was reverse transcribed. Measured with immunoSEQ multiplex PCR; TCRdb has only the in-frame clones, and not every one. The data contain 250,000 to 300,000 clones, approximately 25% of them singletons. Their antigen targets remain unknown. Source material: naive CD4+ T cells from blood. These receptors were collected from a woman in her thirties with type 1 diabetes.

The genes are TRBV14 and TRBJ1-1; 7 bases line up with TRBD1. This CDR3 region has 14 residues. V gave up 2 bases and J gave up 5 bases; unmatched junction bases: 5. CDR1 and CDR2 from the germline V gene are SGHDN and FVKESK. The DNA for the CDR3 is TGTGCCAGCAGCCAAATAAGCAGGGGGACTGAAGCTTTCTTT. It codes for CASSQISRGTEAFF.

In this sample, this clone turned up a few times. CDR3 protein: CASENYYGYTF. CDR3 in DNA: TGTGCCAGTGAGAATTACTATGGCTACACCTTC. The V and J genes are TRBV19 and TRBJ1-2; no firm D call. Germline CDR1 is LNHDA and CDR2 is SQIVND (reference sequence). The CDR3 has 11 amino acids. The V end lost 8 bases, the J end lost 3 bases, and 7 bases lay between the germline ends.

A word on this clone: Germline and junction disagree at one end, which may indicate a read error. The sample carries other DNA sequences with the same CDR3. The chain is built from TRBV9 and TRBJ2-1, with 8 bases matching TRBD1. The germline gives CDR1 SGDLS, CDR2 YYNGEE. This CDR3 is 13 amino acids long. The CDR3 DNA follows: TGCGCCAGCAGCACAGGGGGGACATCAAAGCAGTTCTTC. It translates to CASSTGGTSKQFF.

This clone was counted only a few times. The chain combines TRBV19 with TRBJ1-5, with TRBD1 matching over 7 bases. The CDR3 spans 16 residues. The V segment lost 3 bases and the J segment 6 bases; nucleotides outside the gene matches: 11. Germline lookup yields CDR1 LNHDA and CDR2 SQIVND (reference sequence). The CDR3 region has the DNA TGTGCCAGTAGTATTGGGGTCGGGGACAGTACTCAGCCCCAGCATTTT. Translation gives CASSIGVGDSTQPQHF.

The genes are TRBV6-5 and TRBJ2-5; 11 bases match TRBD2. The CDR3 is 14 residues long. J was trimmed by 5 bases and V by 7 bases; bases with no gene match: 6. The germline V gene encodes CDR1 MNHEY and CDR2 SVGAGI. The CDR3 loop reads CASNLAGGPETQYF. Here the CDR3 DNA reads TGTGCCAGCAACTTAGCGGGAGGGCCGGAGACCCAGTACTTC.

V is TRBV30 and J is TRBJ1-1; TRBD1 might be the D (6 bases). Looked up from germline, CDR1 is GTSNPN and CDR2 is SVGIG (reference sequence). Trimming took 0 bases from V and 4 from J, leaving 9 bases between them. CDR3 length equals 13 residues. In DNA, the CDR3 is TGTGCCTGGAGTGTATCCAGGGGCACTGAAGCTTTCTTT. Translated, it gives CAWSVSRGTEAFF.

The chain links TRBV2 to TRBJ1-2, with D hard to call. V dropped 3 bases and J dropped 4 bases, with 6 bases sitting between them. This CDR3 has 12 amino acids. Looked up from germline, CDR1 is SNHLY and CDR2 is FYNNEI. In nucleotides, the CDR3 is TGTGCCAGCAGTGACACTAGCTATGGCTACACCTTC. As protein: CASSDTSYGYTF. Based on the CDR3 plus reference TRBV2 and TRBJ1-2, the full variable domain is EPEVTQTPSHQVTQMGQEVILRCVPISNHLYFYWYRQILGQKVEFLVSFYNNEISEKSEIFDDQFSVERPDGSNFTLKIRSTKLEDSAMYFCASSDTSYGYTFGSGTRLTVV.

Only a few counts were recorded for this clone. DNA of the CDR3: TGTGCCAGTAGTATTAGGAGAGGACTAGCCAAAAACATTCAGTACTTC. Protein sequence: CASSIRRGLAKNIQYF. This rearrangement joins TRBV19 to TRBJ2-4; TRBD2 might be the D (5 bases). There are 16 residues in the CDR3. Deletions cut 3 bases from V and 0 bases from J, with 12 bases between. The germline V gene encodes CDR1 LNHDA and CDR2 SQIVND (reference sequence). The full variable domain, with the rest looked up from reference TRBV19 and TRBJ2-4, is DGGITQSPKYLFRKEGQNVTLSCEQNLNHDAMYWYRQDPGQGLRLIYYSQIVNDFQKGDIAEGYSVSREKKESFPLTVTSAQKNPTAFYLCASSIRRGLAKNIQYFGAGTRLSVL.

The chain couples TRBV14 to TRBJ2-1; the D gene is possibly TRBD1 (5 bases). Germline CDR1 SGHDN, CDR2 FVKESK. Trimming took 7 bases from V and 0 from J, leaving 13 bases between them. The CDR3 sequence is 15 residues long. In DNA form, the CDR3 reads TGTGCCAGCACCCTAGACAGAAGCTCCTACAATGAGCAGTTCTTC. Translating it yields CASTLDRSSYNEQFF.

This clone was counted only a few times. The gene calls are TRBV7-8 and TRBJ1-1; 7 bases are shared with TRBD1. This CDR3 is 17 amino acids long. The germline V gene encodes CDR1 SGHVS and CDR2 FQNEAQ. V was clipped by 3 bases and J by 1 base; unmatched bases: 11. The CDR3 sequence is CASSLSWARGRNTEAFF. CDR3 DNA sequence: TGTGCCAGCAGCTTGTCTTGGGCCAGGGGGAGGAACACTGAAGCTTTCTTT.

This rearrangement joins TRBV2 to TRBJ1-1, with a weak D call TRBD1 (6 bases). V dropped 6 bases and J dropped 2 bases, with 16 bases sitting between them. Germline V lookup: CDR1 SNHLY, CDR2 FYNNEI. CDR3 length: 15 amino acids. The CDR3 loop is CASRNTRQANTEAFF. CDR3 bases: TGTGCCAGCAGAAACACCAGACAGGCTAACACTGAAGCTTTCTTT.

This clone occurred a few times. This chain joins TRBV5-4 and TRBJ1-1; D is undetermined. Germline values: CDR1 SGHNT, CDR2 YYREEE (reference sequence). Trimming pared 2 bases from V and 8 bases from J, leaving 7 bases between. The CDR3 totals 11 residues. The CDR3 DNA reads as TGTGCCAGCAGCTTAGGCAGGGAAGCTTTCTTT. Protein product: CASSLGREAFF.

This clone came up once. The DNA for the CDR3 is TGTGCCAGCAGCTTAGGCCGGACAGGGGTGAACACTGAAGCTTTCTTT. This gives the protein CASSLGRTGVNTEAFF. The chain carries TRBV13 and TRBJ1-1, with TRBD1 matching over 9 bases. Germline CDR1 reads PRHDT; CDR2 reads FYEKMQ (reference sequence). This CDR3 is built from 16 residues. J lost 0 bases, V lost 0 bases, and 2 bases had no gene match. The variable domain in full, with the rest retrieved from reference TRBV13 and TRBJ1-1, is AAGVIQSPRHLIKEKRETATLKCYPIPRHDTVYWYQQGPGQDPQFLISFYEKMQSDKGSIPDRFSAQQFSDYHSELNMSSLELGDSALYFCASSLGRTGVNTEAFFGQGTRLTVV.

This chain joins TRBV29-1 and TRBJ2-7; D unclear. CDR3 size: 12 residues. Trimming left V 5 bases short and J 1 base short, with 9 bases between. CDR1 is SQVTM and CDR2 is ANQGSEA in the germline V gene. In nucleotides, the CDR3 is TGCAGCGTTTTACAGTCATCCTACGAGCAGTACTTC. This sequence encodes CSVLQSSYEQYF.

DNA for the CDR3: TGCAGCGTTGGAGGTCAGGGGAGTTCAGATACGCAGTATTTT. Translated, it gives CSVGGQGSSDTQYF. The rearrangement links TRBV29-1 to TRBJ2-3, with D perhaps matching TRBD1 (6 bases). CDR3 length: 14 amino acids. Germline-derived CDR1 and CDR2 are SQVTM and ANQGSEA. V lost 4 bases, J lost 4 bases, and 15 bases lay in between.

The chain uses TRBV1 and TRBJ1-1. TRBV1 is a pseudogene locus. This CDR3 is built from 13 residues. DNA for the CDR3: TGCACCAGCAGCACGGGAGGGCTCACTGAAGCTTTCTTT. Translated: CTSSTGGLTEAFF.

On this clone: One end of the junction fails to match germline, which may point to a read error. This sequence joins TRBV29-1 and TRBJ2-1, with 7 positions matching TRBD1. Germline CDR1 SQVTM, CDR2 ANQGSEA. The CDR3 is 15 residues long. The CDR3 loop is CSLEDRNKLGDEQFF. CDR3 in DNA: TGCAGCCTTGAGGACAGGAACAAATTGGGCGATGAGCAGTTCTTC.

The chain recombines TRBV7-9 with TRBJ1-1; a weak D match, TRBD1 (6 bases). Germline values: CDR1 SEHNR, CDR2 FQNEAQ (reference sequence). The CDR3 has 13 amino acids. V lost 2 bases and J lost 8, with 12 bases in between. The CDR3 is CASSLSVGTEAFF. In DNA, the CDR3 is TGTGCCAGCAGCTTAAGCGTCGGGACAGAAGCTTTCTTT.

In its sample, this clone was seen a few times. The chain carries TRBV9 and TRBJ1-2, with 8 nucleotides matching TRBD1. This CDR3 has 16 residues. V lost 3 bases, J lost 4 bases, and 11 bases stayed unmatched. Germline loops: CDR1 SGDLS, CDR2 YYNGEE. The CDR3 protein is CASSARTGPPAYGYTF. The DNA of the CDR3 is TGTGCCAGCAGCGCCCGGACAGGGCCCCCAGCCTATGGCTACACCTTC.

In this sample, this clone turned up a few times. The V call is TRBV15, the J call TRBJ1-4; 7 nucleotides align to TRBD1. CDR1 and CDR2 (germline): LNHNV, YYDKDF (reference sequence). The CDR3 runs 14 residues. The V and J ends lost 6 bases and 0 bases, in that order; junction bases with no gene match: 1. CDR3 region: CATRGTATNEKLFF. CDR3 nucleotide sequence: TGTGCCACCAGAGGGACAGCAACTAATGAAAAACTGTTTTTT.

The J gene is TRBJ2-7, the V gene TRBV15; the match to TRBD1 covers 10 bases. The germline V gene has CDR1 LNHNV and CDR2 YYDKDF (reference sequence). The CDR3 is 14 amino acids. With V trimmed by 5 bases and J by 5 bases, 6 bases remained unmatched. The CDR3 DNA sequence: TGTGCCACCAGCCGCGGGACAGGGGATAACGAGCAGTACTTC. Residues: CATSRGTGDNEQYF.

V usage is TRBV30 and J usage is TRBJ2-6; D uncertain. Trimming removed 4 bases from V and 0 bases from J, with 4 bases in between. The CDR3 is 13 amino acids. Germline V CDR1 and CDR2: GTSNPN, SVGIG (reference sequence). The CDR3 DNA reads TGTGCCTGGACAGGCTCTGGGGCCAACGTCCTGACTTTC. This codes for CAWTGSGANVLTF.